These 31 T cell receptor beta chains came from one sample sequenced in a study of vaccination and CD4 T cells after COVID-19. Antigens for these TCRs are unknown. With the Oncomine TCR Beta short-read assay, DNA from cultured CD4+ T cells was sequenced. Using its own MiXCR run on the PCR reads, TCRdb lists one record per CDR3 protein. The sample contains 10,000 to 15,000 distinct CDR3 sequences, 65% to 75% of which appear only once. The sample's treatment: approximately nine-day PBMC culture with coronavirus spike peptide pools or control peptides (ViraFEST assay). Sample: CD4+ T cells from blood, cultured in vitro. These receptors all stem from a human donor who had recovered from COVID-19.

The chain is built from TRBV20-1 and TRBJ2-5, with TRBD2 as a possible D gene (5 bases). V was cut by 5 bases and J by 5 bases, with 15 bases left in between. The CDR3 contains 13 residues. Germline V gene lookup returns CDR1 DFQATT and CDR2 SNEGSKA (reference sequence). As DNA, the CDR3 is TGCAGTGCTCTGACCCTAACGGGGGAGACCCAGTACTTC. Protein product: CSALTLTGETQYF.

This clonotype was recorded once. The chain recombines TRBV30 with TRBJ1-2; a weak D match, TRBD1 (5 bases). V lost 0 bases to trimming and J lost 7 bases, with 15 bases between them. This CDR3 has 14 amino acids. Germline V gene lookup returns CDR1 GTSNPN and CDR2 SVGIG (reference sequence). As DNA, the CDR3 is TGTGCCTGGAGTGTATCAGGGTGGGGGGGTGGCTACACCTTC. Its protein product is CAWSVSGWGGGYTF.

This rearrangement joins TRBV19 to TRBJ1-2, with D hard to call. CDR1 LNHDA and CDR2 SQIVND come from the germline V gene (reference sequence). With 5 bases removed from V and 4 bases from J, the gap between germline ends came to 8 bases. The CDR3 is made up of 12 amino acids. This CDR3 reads CASSSGVYGYTF. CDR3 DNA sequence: TGTGCCAGTAGTTCGGGCGTCTATGGCTACACCTTC.

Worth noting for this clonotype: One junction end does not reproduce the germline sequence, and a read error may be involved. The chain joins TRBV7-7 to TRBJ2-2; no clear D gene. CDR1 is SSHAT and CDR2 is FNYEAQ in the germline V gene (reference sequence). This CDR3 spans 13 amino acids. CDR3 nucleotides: TGTGCTAGCACCCGTACTAACACCGGGGAGCTGTTTTTT. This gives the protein CASTRTNTGELFF.

Here the CDR3 reads CASSFYGQKDRQINYGYTF. CDR3 in DNA: TGTGCCAGCAGCTTCTACGGTCAGAAGGACAGGCAAATCAACTATGGCTACACCTTC. The gene calls are TRBV7-9 and TRBJ1-2; 7 bases match TRBD1. Germline V gene lookup returns CDR1 SEHNR and CDR2 FQNEAQ (reference sequence). The CDR3 has 19 residues. V trimming: 3 bases; J trimming: 2 bases; junction bases outside the gene matches: 18.

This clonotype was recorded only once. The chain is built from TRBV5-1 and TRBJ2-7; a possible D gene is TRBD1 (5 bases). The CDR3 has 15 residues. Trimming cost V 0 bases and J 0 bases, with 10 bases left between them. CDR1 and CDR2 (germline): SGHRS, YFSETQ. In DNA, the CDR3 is TGCGCCAGCAGCTTGGTTCCAGGGCCCTCCTACGAGCAGTACTTC. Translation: CASSLVPGPSYEQYF. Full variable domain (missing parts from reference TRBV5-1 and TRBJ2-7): KAGVTQTPRYLIKTRGQQVTLSCSPISGHRSVSWYQQTPGQGLQFLFEYFSETQRNKGNFPGRFSGRQFSNSRSEMNVSTLELGDSALYLCASSLVPGPSYEQYFGPGTRLTVT.

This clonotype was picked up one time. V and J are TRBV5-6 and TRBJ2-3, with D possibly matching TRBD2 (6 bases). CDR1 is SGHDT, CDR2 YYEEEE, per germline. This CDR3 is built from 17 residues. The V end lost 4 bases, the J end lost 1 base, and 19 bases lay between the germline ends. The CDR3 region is CASSPRFGEEGTDTQYF. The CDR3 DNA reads TGTGCCAGCAGCCCACGGTTTGGGGAGGAGGGCACAGATACGCAGTATTTT.

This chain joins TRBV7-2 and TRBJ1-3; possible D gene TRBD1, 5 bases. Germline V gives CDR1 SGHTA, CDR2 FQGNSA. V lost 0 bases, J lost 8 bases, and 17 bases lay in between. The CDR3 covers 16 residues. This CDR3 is CASSLAPGPPDDTIYF. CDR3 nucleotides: TGTGCCAGCAGCTTAGCCCCGGGACCCCCGGACGACACCATATATTTT. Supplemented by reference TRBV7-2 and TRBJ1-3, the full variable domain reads GAGVSQSPSNKVTEKGKDVELRCDPISGHTALYWYRQSLGQGLEFLIYFQGNSAPDKSGLPSDRFSAERTGGSVSTLTIQRTQQEDSAVYLCASSLAPGPPDDTIYFGEGSWLTVV.

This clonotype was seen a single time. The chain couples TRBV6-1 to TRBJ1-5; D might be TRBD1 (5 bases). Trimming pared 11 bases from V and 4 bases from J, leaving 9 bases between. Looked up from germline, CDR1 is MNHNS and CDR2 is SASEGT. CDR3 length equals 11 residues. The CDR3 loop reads CAVGLNQPQHF. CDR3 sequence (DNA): TGTGCCGTGGGGCTTAATCAGCCCCAGCATTTT.

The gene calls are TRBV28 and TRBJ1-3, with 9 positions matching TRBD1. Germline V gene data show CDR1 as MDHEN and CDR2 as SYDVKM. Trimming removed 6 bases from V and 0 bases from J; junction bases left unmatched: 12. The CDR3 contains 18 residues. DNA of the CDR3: TGTGCCAGCAGGCAACCGGGACAGGGAACGTTCTCTGGAAACACCATATATTTT. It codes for CASRQPGQGTFSGNTIYF.

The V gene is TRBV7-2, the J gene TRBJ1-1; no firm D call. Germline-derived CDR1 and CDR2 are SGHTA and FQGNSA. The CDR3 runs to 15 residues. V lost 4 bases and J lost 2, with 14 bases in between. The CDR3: CASSSRSGINTEAFF. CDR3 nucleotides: TGTGCCAGCAGCTCGCGATCGGGGATCAACACTGAAGCTTTCTTT.

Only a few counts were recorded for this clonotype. The CDR3 region has the DNA TGCAGCGCCGCCCTCTCCTCTGGAAACACCATATATTTT. Translating it yields CSAALSSGNTIYF. The chain combines TRBV20-1 with TRBJ1-3, with D unresolved. The CDR3 is 13 amino acids. CDR1 and CDR2 (germline): DFQATT, SNEGSKA (reference sequence).

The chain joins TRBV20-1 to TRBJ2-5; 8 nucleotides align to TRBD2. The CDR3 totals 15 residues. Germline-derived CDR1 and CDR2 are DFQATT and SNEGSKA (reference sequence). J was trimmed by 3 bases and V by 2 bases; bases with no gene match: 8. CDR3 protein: CSARKTSGSEETQYF. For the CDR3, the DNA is TGCAGTGCTAGAAAAACTAGCGGTTCAGAAGAGACCCAGTACTTC.

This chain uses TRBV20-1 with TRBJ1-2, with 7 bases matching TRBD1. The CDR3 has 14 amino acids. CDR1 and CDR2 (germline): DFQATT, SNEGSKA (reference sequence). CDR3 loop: CRPRNSQGGYGYTF. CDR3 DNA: TGCAGACCCCGAAACTCTCAGGGGGGCTATGGCTACACCTTC.

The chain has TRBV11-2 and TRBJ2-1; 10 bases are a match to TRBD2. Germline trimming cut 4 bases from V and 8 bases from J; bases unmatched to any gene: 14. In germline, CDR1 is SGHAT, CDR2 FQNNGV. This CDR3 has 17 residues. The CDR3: CASSSWRVAGGGDEQFF. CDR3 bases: TGTGCCAGCAGCTCATGGAGGGTAGCGGGAGGTGGGGATGAGCAGTTCTTC.

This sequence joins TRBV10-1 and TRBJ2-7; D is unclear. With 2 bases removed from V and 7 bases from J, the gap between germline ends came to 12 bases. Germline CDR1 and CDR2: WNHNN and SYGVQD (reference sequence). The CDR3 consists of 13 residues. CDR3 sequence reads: CASSEPPLHEQYF. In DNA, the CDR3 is TGCGCCAGCAGTGAGCCACCACTGCATGAGCAGTACTTC.

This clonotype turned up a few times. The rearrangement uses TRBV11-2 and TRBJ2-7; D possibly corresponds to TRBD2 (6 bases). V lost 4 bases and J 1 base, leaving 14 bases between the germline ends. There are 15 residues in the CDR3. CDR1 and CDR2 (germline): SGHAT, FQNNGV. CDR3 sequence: CASSSGGGRSYEQYF. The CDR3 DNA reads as TGTGCCAGCAGCTCTGGAGGAGGGCGGTCCTACGAGCAGTACTTC. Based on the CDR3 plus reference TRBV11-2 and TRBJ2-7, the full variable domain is EAGVAQSPRYKIIEKRQSVAFWCNPISGHATLYWYQQILGQGPKLLIQFQNNGVVDDSQLPKDRFSAERLKGVDSTLKIQPAKLEDSAVYLCASSSGGGRSYEQYFGPGTRLTVT.

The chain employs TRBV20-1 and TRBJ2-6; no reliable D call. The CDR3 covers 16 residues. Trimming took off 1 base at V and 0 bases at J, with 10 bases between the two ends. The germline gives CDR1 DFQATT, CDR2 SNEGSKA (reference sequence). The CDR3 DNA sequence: TGCAGTGCTAGAGGGGCGAGAAGCTCTGGGGCCAACGTCCTGACTTTC. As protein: CSARGARSSGANVLTF.

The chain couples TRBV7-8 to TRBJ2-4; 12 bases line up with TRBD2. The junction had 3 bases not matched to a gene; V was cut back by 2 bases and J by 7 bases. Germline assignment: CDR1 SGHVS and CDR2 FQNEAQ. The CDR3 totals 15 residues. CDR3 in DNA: TGTGCCAGCAGCTTAACTAGCGGGAGGACCAACATTCAGTACTTC. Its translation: CASSLTSGRTNIQYF. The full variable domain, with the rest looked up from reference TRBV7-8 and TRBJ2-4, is GAGVSQSPRYKVAKRGQDVALRCDPISGHVSLFWYQQALGQGPEFLTYFQNEAQLDKSGLPSDRFFAERPEGSVSTLKIQRTQQEDSAVYLCASSLTSGRTNIQYFGAGTRLSVL.

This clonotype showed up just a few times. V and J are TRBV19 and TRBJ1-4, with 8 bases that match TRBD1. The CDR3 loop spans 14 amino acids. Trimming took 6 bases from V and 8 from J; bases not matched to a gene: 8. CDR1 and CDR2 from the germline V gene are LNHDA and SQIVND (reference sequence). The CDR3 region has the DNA TGTGCCAGTAGCGGACAGGGTTTCGCCGAAAAACTGTTTTTT. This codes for CASSGQGFAEKLFF.

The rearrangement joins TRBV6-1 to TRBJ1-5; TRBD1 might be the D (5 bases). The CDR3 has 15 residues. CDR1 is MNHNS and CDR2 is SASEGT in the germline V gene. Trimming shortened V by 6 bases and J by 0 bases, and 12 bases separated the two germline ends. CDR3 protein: CASSRQGYSNQPQHF. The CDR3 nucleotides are TGTGCCAGCAGCCGGCAGGGTTATAGCAATCAGCCCCAGCATTTT.

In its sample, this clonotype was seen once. The CDR3 DNA reads as TGTGCCAGCAGCTTCAGGGTTACGTCTGGAAACACCATATATTTT. It is translated as CASSFRVTSGNTIYF. The chain links TRBV5-6 to TRBJ1-3; maybe TRBD1 (5 bases). Germline loops: CDR1 SGHDT, CDR2 YYEEEE. The germline V and J ends were trimmed by 2 bases and 1 base, with 10 bases remaining between them. The CDR3 has 15 amino acids.

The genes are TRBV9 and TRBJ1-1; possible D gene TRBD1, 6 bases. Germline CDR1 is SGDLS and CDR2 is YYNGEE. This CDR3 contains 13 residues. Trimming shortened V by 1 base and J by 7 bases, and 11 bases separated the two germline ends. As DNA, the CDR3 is TGTGCCAGCAGCGTAAGGGGGACTGGTGAAGCTTTCTTT. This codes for CASSVRGTGEAFF.

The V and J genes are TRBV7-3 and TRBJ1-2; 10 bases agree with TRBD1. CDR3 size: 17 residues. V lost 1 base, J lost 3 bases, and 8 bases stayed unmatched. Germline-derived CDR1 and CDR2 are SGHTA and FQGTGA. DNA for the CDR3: TGTGCCAGCAGCTTAAGGGGCGGGACAGGGGCAGACTATGGCTACACCTTC. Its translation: CASSLRGGTGADYGYTF.

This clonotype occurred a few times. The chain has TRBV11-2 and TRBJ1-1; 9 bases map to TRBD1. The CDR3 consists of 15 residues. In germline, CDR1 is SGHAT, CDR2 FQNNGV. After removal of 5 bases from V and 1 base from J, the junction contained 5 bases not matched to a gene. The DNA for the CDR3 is TGTGCCAGCAGCCCACAACAGGGGGCGAACACTGAAGCTTTCTTT. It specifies CASSPQQGANTEAFF.

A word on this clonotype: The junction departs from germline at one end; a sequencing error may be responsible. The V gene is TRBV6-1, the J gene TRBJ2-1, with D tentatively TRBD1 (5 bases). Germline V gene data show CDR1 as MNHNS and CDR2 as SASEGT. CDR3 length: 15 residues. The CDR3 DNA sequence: TGTGCCAGCAGTGAAAAGGGGTCGCATTACAATGAGGAGTTCTTC. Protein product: CASSEKGSHYNEEFF.

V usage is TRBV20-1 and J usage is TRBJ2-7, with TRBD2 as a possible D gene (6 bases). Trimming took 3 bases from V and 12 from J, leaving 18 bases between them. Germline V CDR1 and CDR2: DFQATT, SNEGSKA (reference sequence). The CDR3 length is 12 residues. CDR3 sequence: CSASGSRLEAYF. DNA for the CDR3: TGCAGTGCTAGCGGGAGTCGCCTTGAGGCGTACTTC.

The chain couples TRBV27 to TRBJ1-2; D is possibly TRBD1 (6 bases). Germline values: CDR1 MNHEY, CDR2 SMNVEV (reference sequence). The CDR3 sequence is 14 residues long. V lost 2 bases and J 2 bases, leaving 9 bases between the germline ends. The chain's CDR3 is CASSLSQGNYGYTF. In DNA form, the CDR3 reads TGTGCCAGCAGTTTAAGTCAGGGGAACTATGGCTACACCTTC.

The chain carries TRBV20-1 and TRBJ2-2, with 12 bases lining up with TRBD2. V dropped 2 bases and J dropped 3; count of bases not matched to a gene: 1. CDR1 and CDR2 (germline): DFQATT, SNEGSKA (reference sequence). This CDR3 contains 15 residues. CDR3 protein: CSARLAGGYTGELFF. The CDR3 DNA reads TGCAGTGCTAGACTAGCGGGAGGGTACACCGGGGAGCTGTTTTTT.

The CDR3 nucleotides are TGTGCCAGCAGTTATCGTGTGATAGGAGGAAATGAGCAGTTCTTC. Protein: CASSYRVIGGNEQFF. The chain joins TRBV6-2 or TRBV6-3 to TRBJ2-1; D might be TRBD2 (5 bases). This CDR3 spans 15 amino acids. Trimming pared 3 bases from V and 7 bases from J, leaving 16 bases between. CDR1 is MNHEY, CDR2 SVGEGT, per germline.

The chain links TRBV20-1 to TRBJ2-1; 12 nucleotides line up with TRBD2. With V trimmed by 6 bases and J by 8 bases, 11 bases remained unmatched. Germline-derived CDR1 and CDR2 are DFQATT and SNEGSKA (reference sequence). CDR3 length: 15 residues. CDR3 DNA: TGCAGTGCCTCCAGAGGGACTAGCGGGTTCGATGAGCAGTTCTTC. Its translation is CSASRGTSGFDEQFF.